This T cell receptor beta chain was sequenced in a study of chemoradiotherapy in HPV16-positive cancers. Method: immunoSEQ multiplex PCR; TCRdb's copy keeps in-frame clones and lacks some. The table includes approximately 9,300 clones, around 66% detected once. V lost 1 base to trimming and J lost 7 bases, with 14 bases between them. The V gene's germline CDR1 is SGHTA and CDR2 FQGNSA. This CDR3 is built from 14 residues. This sample was gathered from a patient who underwent chemoradiotherapy. V and J are TRBV7-2 and TRBJ2-7; no reliable D call. The TCR comes from a human donor with HPV-associated anogenital cancer. In DNA, the CDR3 is TGTGCCAGCAGCTTAGGTCTCTCGATAGGGGAGCAGTACTTC. Encoded protein: CASSLGLSIGEQYF.